This note documents a single TCR beta chain sequence. Stated treatment: oral pan-JAK inhibitor, 5-10 mg twice daily. Alopecia areata patients had lesional scalp punch biopsies and peripheral blood taken from them. This entry comes from a study of CD8+ T cells in alopecia areata. Extracted RNA was reverse transcribed into cDNA, the sequencing template. Sequenced by immunoSEQ multiplex PCR; TCRdb stores in-frame clones only, minus some. Among some 42,000 clones, 80% to 95% were seen once, and the ten largest hold approximately 20%. The source material was CD8+ T cells sorted from blood, sampled at week 24, from a patient treated with tofacitinib. The TCR was taken from a human donor with alopecia areata.

The DNA for the CDR3 is TGTGCCAGCAGCCTAGGTGGCAGGGGGCGAGACGAGCAGTACTTC. This gives the protein CASSLGGRGRDEQYF. The V and J genes are TRBV11-2 and TRBJ2-7; 8 bases line up with TRBD1. This CDR3 region has 15 residues. The V gene end was trimmed by 5 bases and the J gene end by 5 bases; junction bases not matched to a gene: 11. The germline V gene has CDR1 SGHAT and CDR2 FQNNGV.